Presented here are 9 T cell receptor beta chains from one specimen sequenced in a study of T cell responses to AZD1222 COVID-19 vaccine. The table came from immunoSEQ multiplex PCR; TCRdb's copy has only in-frame clones and leaves some out. The data show about 79,000 clones, 70% to 90% seen once. Source: peripheral blood, taken on day 0 of AZD1222 vaccination. These receptors came from an adult in good health.

The V call is TRBV7-2, the J call TRBJ2-7; D is tentatively TRBD1 or TRBD2 (5 bases each). The CDR3 extends over 17 amino acids. V was pared by 5 bases and J by 4 bases, with 24 bases between. Germline assignment: CDR1 SGHTA and CDR2 FQGNSA. CDR3: CASSPRATGQERYEQYF. Here the CDR3 DNA reads TGTGCCAGCAGCCCCCGGGCTACGGGGCAAGAGCGGTACGAGCAGTACTTC.

The chain is built from TRBV5-4 and TRBJ2-7; D is unclear. The CDR3 runs 12 residues. Per germline, CDR1 SGHNT and CDR2 YYREEE (reference sequence). The V gene lost 0 bases and the J gene lost 4 bases, with 5 bases spanning the gap. CDR3 sequence (DNA): TGTGCCAGCAGCTTGGAACGGTACGAGCAGTACTTC. Encoded protein: CASSLERYEQYF.

The chain couples TRBV3-1 (or the pseudogene TRBV3-2) to TRBJ2-3, with TRBD2 matching 9 bases. This CDR3 spans 17 amino acids. Germline lookup yields CDR1 LGHDT and CDR2 YNNKEL (reference sequence). Trimming cost V 3 bases and J 2 bases; bases outside gene matches: 9. In DNA, the CDR3 is TGTGCCAGCAGCCAGGACATAGCGGGGGAAATCACAGATACGCAGTATTTT. Protein: CASSQDIAGEITDTQYF.

This chain joins TRBV29-1 and TRBJ1-5, with no clear D. Trimming took off 6 bases at V and 4 bases at J, with 16 bases between the two ends. CDR3 length equals 14 residues. The germline gives CDR1 SQVTM, CDR2 ANQGSEA. In DNA, the CDR3 is TGCAGCGTCACGCAAGGCGGCTTAAATCAGCCCCAGCATTTT. As protein: CSVTQGGLNQPQHF. The whole variable domain, filled in from reference TRBV29-1 and TRBJ1-5, reads SAVISQKPSRDICQRGTSLTIQCQVDSQVTMMFWYRQQPGQSLTLIATANQGSEATYESGFVIDKFPISRPNLTFSTLTVSNMSPEDSSIYLCSVTQGGLNQPQHFGDGTRLSIL.

The chain joins TRBV11-3 to TRBJ2-2; 14 bases are a match to TRBD2. After removal of 5 bases from V and 4 bases from J, the junction contained 6 bases not matched to a gene. The CDR3 has 17 residues. CDR1 is SGHNT and CDR2 is YENEEA in the germline V gene. The CDR3 DNA reads as TGTGCCAGCAGCCCCGGACTAGCGGGGGGTTCCACCGGGGAGCTGTTTTTT. As protein: CASSPGLAGGSTGELFF.

The rearrangement links TRBV4-1 to TRBJ2-7; D is uncertain. The CDR3 loop spans 14 amino acids. V lost 4 bases and J 0 bases, leaving 10 bases between the germline ends. The germline V gene encodes CDR1 MGHRA and CDR2 YSYEKL. The CDR3 DNA sequence: TGCGCCAGCAGCCTTAATGCAGCCTCCTACGAGCAGTACTTC. Protein: CASSLNAASYEQYF.

This clone occurred a few times. CDR3 bases: TGTGTCAGAAGGCTTTATGGGACAGGTCGAATGAACACTGAAGCTTTCTTT. Translating it yields CVRRLYGTGRMNTEAFF. The gene calls are TRBV7-5 and TRBJ1-1; TRBD1 reflects the table's D call only, with no check against the DNA. TRBV7-5 is a known pseudogene. This CDR3 comprises 17 residues.

J is TRBJ1-5 and V is TRBV19, with D uncertain. Germline V CDR1 and CDR2: LNHDA, SQIVND (reference sequence). The V end was cut by 4 bases, the J end by 3 bases, with 7 bases between. The CDR3 is made up of 13 amino acids. CDR3 in DNA: TGTGCCAGTAGTAACAGCCACAATCAGCCCCAGCATTTT. It yields the protein CASSNSHNQPQHF.

This clone was picked up a small number of times. This sequence joins TRBV19 and TRBJ1-5; D is perhaps TRBD1 (6 bases). Trimming stripped 4 bases from V and 5 bases from J, with 18 bases between. The length of the CDR3 is 16 residues. The germline V gene encodes CDR1 LNHDA and CDR2 SQIVND (reference sequence). The CDR3 region has the DNA TGTGCCAGTAGTACCCCTTATGCGGGGGGGCATCAGCCCCAGCATTTT. Translating gives CASSTPYAGGHQPQHF.